The source of this T cell receptor beta chain is a study of cytomegalovirus exposure and HLA in healthy donors. TCRdb's copy holds only in-frame clones and misses some; the assay was immunoSEQ multiplex PCR. Counted here are about 110,000 clones, approximately 91% occurring once; the ten biggest clones make up more than 2%. Sample: PBMCs. The clonotype originates from a woman aged 18-29 years in good health and CMV-seronegative.

CDR3 DNA sequence: TGTGCCAGCCGGGACTACCTGAACACTGAAGCTTTCTTT. Translating it yields CASRDYLNTEAFF. The rearrangement links TRBV6-1 to TRBJ1-1; TRBD1 might be the D (5 bases). Germline-derived CDR1 and CDR2 are MNHNS and SASEGT. CDR3 length: 13 amino acids. Trimming stripped 8 bases from V and 0 bases from J, with 10 bases between.